These 24 T cell receptor beta chains were all obtained from the same sample, sequenced in a study of blood T cell repertoires in COVID-19. The data were produced by immunoSEQ multiplex PCR, yet TCRdb's version contains in-frame clones alone and is incomplete. The sample carries a few hundred thousand clones, roughly 89% recorded once. The sequencing sample was made of PBMCs or T cells enriched from blood (not recorded which). Receptors originate from a woman aged 18-29 years with acute COVID-19.

The chain has TRBV6-5 and TRBJ1-5; TRBD1 might be the D (5 bases). The V end was cut by 8 bases, the J end by 4 bases, with 12 bases between. The CDR3 contains 13 residues. Germline lookup yields CDR1 MNHEY and CDR2 SVGAGI. This CDR3 reads CASRGLNNQPQHF. CDR3 DNA: TGTGCCAGCCGGGGACTGAATAATCAGCCCCAGCATTTT.

V is TRBV11-3 and J is TRBJ1-3; D uncertain. V was trimmed by 4 bases and J by 0 bases, leaving 13 bases between them. Germline-derived CDR1 and CDR2 are SGHNT and YENEEA. This CDR3 spans 16 amino acids. The CDR3 spells CASSSGGGSSGNTIYF. The CDR3 DNA is TGTGCCAGCAGCTCGGGAGGCGGGAGCTCTGGAAACACCATATATTTT.

The V and J genes are TRBV7-2 and TRBJ2-5; D perhaps matches TRBD1 (5 bases). V lost 5 bases to trimming and J lost 5 bases, with 12 bases between them. Per germline, CDR1 SGHTA and CDR2 FQGNSA. This CDR3 has 13 residues. The CDR3 nucleotides read TGTGCCAGCAGCAAGGGCAGGGTCGAGACCCAGTACTTC. The encoded protein is CASSKGRVETQYF.

This rearrangement joins TRBV28 to TRBJ1-1; a possible D gene is TRBD1 (6 bases). The CDR3 has 16 residues. The germline gives CDR1 MDHEN, CDR2 SYDVKM. V lost 6 bases and J 5 bases, leaving 22 bases between the germline ends. Here the CDR3 DNA reads TGTGCCAGCAGCGCTTATCCACAGGGCGGGGGGACTGAAGCTTTCTTT. It translates to CASSAYPQGGGTEAFF.

This clone has more than one count but fewer than ten. CDR3 DNA sequence: TGTGCCTGGAGTGGGCAGGGCGGCCAGCCCCAGCATTTT. This gives the protein CAWSGQGGQPQHF. The rearrangement joins TRBV30 to TRBJ1-5; D might be TRBD1 (5 bases). Germline V CDR1 and CDR2: GTSNPN, SVGIG (reference sequence). Trimming stripped 1 base from V and 7 bases from J, with 11 bases between. The CDR3 is 13 residues long.

The chain is built from TRBV24-1 and TRBJ2-2; 7 bases agree with TRBD1. CDR3 length equals 15 residues. Germline assignment: CDR1 KGHDR and CDR2 SFDVKD. CDR3 protein: CASGRGSPRTGELFF. The CDR3 region has the DNA TGTGCGTCGGGCAGGGGGTCCCCGAGGACCGGGGAGCTGTTTTTT.

The V gene is TRBV7-9, the J gene TRBJ1-3; D is unclear. Germline loops: CDR1 SEHNR, CDR2 FQNEAQ (reference sequence). The CDR3 has 15 amino acids. V lost 1 base and J lost 3, with 10 bases in between. The CDR3 loop reads CASSLDRVFGNTIYF. CDR3 nucleotide sequence: TGTGCCAGCAGCTTAGACAGAGTTTTTGGAAACACCATATATTTT.

The chain recombines TRBV27 with TRBJ2-2, with 12 nucleotides matching TRBD2. Germline V CDR1 and CDR2: MNHEY, SMNVEV (reference sequence). J was trimmed by 6 bases and V by 5 bases; bases with no gene match: 13. The CDR3 extends over 18 amino acids. The CDR3 bases are TGTGCCAGCAGTCTACTAAAGACTAGCGGGAGTGGGGCCGGGGAGCTGTTTTTT. Its protein is CASSLLKTSGSGAGELFF.

The V call is TRBV11-2, the J call TRBJ2-2; D ambiguous. The CDR3 has 15 residues. With 5 bases removed from V and 5 bases from J, the gap between germline ends came to 15 bases. Germline values: CDR1 SGHAT, CDR2 FQNNGV. The CDR3 DNA sequence: TGTGCCAGCAGCATGCGGAACTTCCCTACCGGGGAGCTGTTTTTT. It specifies CASSMRNFPTGELFF. Full variable domain (outside the CDR3, taken from reference TRBV11-2 and TRBJ2-2): EAGVAQSPRYKIIEKRQSVAFWCNPISGHATLYWYQQILGQGPKLLIQFQNNGVVDDSQLPKDRFSAERLKGVDSTLKIQPAKLEDSAVYLCASSMRNFPTGELFFGEGSRLTVL.

The J gene is TRBJ2-7, the V gene TRBV6-5, with TRBD2 matching over 7 bases. Germline V lookup: CDR1 MNHEY, CDR2 SVGAGI. V dropped 2 bases and J dropped 2; count of bases not matched to a gene: 6. This CDR3 region has 15 residues. CDR3 region: CASSYGLAETYEQYF. CDR3 nucleotides: TGTGCCAGCAGTTACGGTCTAGCGGAGACCTACGAGCAGTACTTC.

This clone has just one count. The J gene is TRBJ2-5, the V gene TRBV30; maybe TRBD2 (5 bases). Germline CDR1 GTSNPN, CDR2 SVGIG (reference sequence). Trimming pared 4 bases from V and 5 bases from J, leaving 11 bases between. CDR3 length: 12 residues. CDR3 bases: TGTGCCTGGAATACCGGCGGGGAGACCCAGTACTTC. As protein: CAWNTGGETQYF.

The chain has TRBV3-1 (or the pseudogene TRBV3-2) and TRBJ2-1; TRBD2 matches 10 bases. V was pared by 4 bases and J by 2 bases, with 5 bases of the junction left unmatched. The CDR3 has 16 amino acids. Germline CDR1 reads LGHDT; CDR2 reads YNNKEL (reference sequence). CDR3 DNA sequence: TGTGCCAGCAGCCTACTAGCGGGGTACGCCTACAATGAGCAGTTCTTC. Amino acids: CASSLLAGYAYNEQFF.

The V call is TRBV6-5, the J call TRBJ1-1; 11 bases are shared with TRBD1. CDR3 length: 15 amino acids. Germline V CDR1 and CDR2: MNHEY, SVGAGI. J was trimmed by 5 bases and V by 7 bases; bases with no gene match: 9. DNA of the CDR3: TGTGCCAGCACCTTGGACAGGGGGCTGGGAACTGAAGCTTTCTTT. As protein: CASTLDRGLGTEAFF.

The chain carries TRBV5-1 and TRBJ1-2; tentative D call: TRBD1 (5 bases). Germline loops: CDR1 SGHRS, CDR2 YFSETQ. The CDR3 covers 15 residues. V was clipped by 0 bases and J by 3 bases, with 12 bases between them. The CDR3 coding sequence is TGCGCCAGCAGCTTGGGACAGACAAGCCACTATGGCTACACCTTC. It is translated as CASSLGQTSHYGYTF.

A few counts support this clone. The chain is built from TRBV2 and TRBJ1-1, with 9 bases that match TRBD1. The CDR3 is made up of 16 amino acids. J lost 5 bases, V lost 2 bases, and 9 bases had no gene match. Germline CDR1 and CDR2: SNHLY and FYNNEI. This CDR3 is CASSERTGVGITEAFF. CDR3 bases: TGTGCCAGCAGTGAAAGGACAGGGGTGGGCATTACTGAAGCTTTCTTT.

The chain carries TRBV5-1 and TRBJ2-7; D is unresolved. There are 12 residues in the CDR3. From germline, CDR1 is SGHRS and CDR2 YFSETQ. Deletions cut 4 bases from V and 2 bases from J, with 7 bases between. The CDR3 sequence is CASSRNTYEQYF. The CDR3 DNA reads as TGCGCCAGCAGCCGAAACACCTACGAGCAGTACTTC.

V gene TRBV19 combines with J gene TRBJ2-1; 9 bases map to TRBD2. Germline CDR1 is LNHDA and CDR2 is SQIVND (reference sequence). This CDR3 contains 16 residues. With V trimmed by 7 bases and J by 5 bases, 12 bases remained unmatched. The DNA for the CDR3 is TGTGCCAGTACCCCAGGCAAGACTAGCGGACACAATGAGCAGTTCTTC. It encodes CASTPGKTSGHNEQFF.

The chain employs TRBV11-3 and TRBJ1-2; D unclear. The V and J ends lost 3 bases and 3 bases respectively, with 17 bases between them. This CDR3 spans 16 amino acids. Germline CDR1 reads SGHNT; CDR2 reads YENEEA. In nucleotides, the CDR3 is TGTGCCAGCAGCTTGACACGATCATCAACAGACTATGGCTACACCTTC. It yields the protein CASSLTRSSTDYGYTF.

The chain is built from TRBV9 and TRBJ1-1; D is perhaps TRBD1 (6 bases). Germline assignment: CDR1 SGDLS and CDR2 YYNGEE. Trimming pared 3 bases from V and 7 bases from J, leaving 10 bases between. This CDR3 spans 12 amino acids. The CDR3 DNA reads as TGTGCCAGCAGCGGACAGGAGCTTGAAGCTTTCTTT. Its translation is CASSGQELEAFF.

This clone was seen only once. The chain recombines TRBV7-2 with TRBJ2-1; 11 bases line up with TRBD2. The germline V gene encodes CDR1 SGHTA and CDR2 FQGNSA. This CDR3 has 18 residues. With 4 bases clipped from V and 6 bases from J, the junction kept 14 bases outside the gene matches. DNA for the CDR3: TGTGCCAGCAGCTCCTACCGCCCGGGGCTAGCGGGGGGCAATGAGCAGTTCTTC. This translates into CASSSYRPGLAGGNEQFF.

The chain links TRBV18 to TRBJ1-4; the D is unclear. Between the trimmed V and J ends, which lost 3 bases and 0 bases, there was a span of 5 bases. The germline V gene has CDR1 KGHSH and CDR2 LQKENI. This CDR3 comprises 14 residues. CDR3 bases: TGTGCCAGCTCACCCACAGCAACTAATGAAAAACTGTTTTTT. It is translated as CASSPTATNEKLFF.

V usage is TRBV5-1 and J usage is TRBJ1-1; TRBD1 matches 7 bases. CDR3 size: 14 residues. V lost 3 bases and J lost 5; bases outside the gene matches: 7. The germline CDR1 and CDR2 sequences are SGHRS and YFSETQ. In nucleotides, the CDR3 is TGCGCCAGCAGCTCTGACAGGGCGAATACTGAAGCTTTCTTT. It yields the protein CASSSDRANTEAFF.

This chain uses TRBV18 with TRBJ1-2, with D perhaps TRBD1 (5 bases). The CDR3 is made up of 15 amino acids. The ends were cut back, 3 bases at V and 4 bases at J, with 15 bases in the middle. CDR1 KGHSH and CDR2 LQKENI come from the germline V gene. DNA for the CDR3: TGTGCCAGCTCACCGAATGAGGGGAGGGGCTATGGCTACACCTTC. This translates into CASSPNEGRGYGYTF. The complete variable domain, with remaining parts taken from reference TRBV18 and TRBJ1-2, reads NAGVMQNPRHLVRRRGQEARLRCSPMKGHSHVYWYRQLPEEGLKFMVYLQKENIIDESGMPKERFSAEFPKEGPSILRIQQVVRGDSAAYFCASSPNEGRGYGYTFGSGTRLTVV.

The V gene is TRBV6-6, the J gene TRBJ2-7; TRBD1 matches 7 bases. The CDR3 is 13 amino acids. The V gene end was trimmed by 4 bases and the J gene end by 2 bases; junction bases not matched to a gene: 2. Germline V gene data show CDR1 as MNHNY and CDR2 as SVGAGI (reference sequence). The CDR3 bases are TGTGCCAGCAGTTGGGACAGAACCTACGAGCAGTACTTC. Protein sequence: CASSWDRTYEQYF.